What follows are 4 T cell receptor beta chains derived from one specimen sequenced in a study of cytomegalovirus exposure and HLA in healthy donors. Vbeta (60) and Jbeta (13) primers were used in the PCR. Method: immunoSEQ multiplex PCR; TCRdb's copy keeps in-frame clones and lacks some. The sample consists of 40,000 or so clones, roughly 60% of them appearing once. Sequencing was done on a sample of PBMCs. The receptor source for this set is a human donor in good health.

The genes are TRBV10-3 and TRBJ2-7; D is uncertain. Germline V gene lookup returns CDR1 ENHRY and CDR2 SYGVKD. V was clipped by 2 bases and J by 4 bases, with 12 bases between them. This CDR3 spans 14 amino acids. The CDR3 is CAISEQHREYEQYF. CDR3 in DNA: TGTGCCATCAGTGAGCAACACAGAGAATACGAGCAGTACTTC.

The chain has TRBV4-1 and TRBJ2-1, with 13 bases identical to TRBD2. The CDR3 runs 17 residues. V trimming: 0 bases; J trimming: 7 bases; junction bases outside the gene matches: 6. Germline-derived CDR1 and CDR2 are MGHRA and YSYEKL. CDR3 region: CASSQDPLAGGRNEQFF. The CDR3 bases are TGCGCCAGCAGCCAAGACCCACTAGCGGGGGGGCGAAATGAGCAGTTCTTC.

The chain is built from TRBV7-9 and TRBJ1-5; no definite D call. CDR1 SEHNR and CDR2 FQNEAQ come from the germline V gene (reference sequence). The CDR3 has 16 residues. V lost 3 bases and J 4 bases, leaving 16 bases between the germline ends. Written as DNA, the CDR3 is TGTGCCAGCAGCTTGACCCCCCAACAGAATAATCAGCCCCAGCATTTT. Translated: CASSLTPQQNNQPQHF.

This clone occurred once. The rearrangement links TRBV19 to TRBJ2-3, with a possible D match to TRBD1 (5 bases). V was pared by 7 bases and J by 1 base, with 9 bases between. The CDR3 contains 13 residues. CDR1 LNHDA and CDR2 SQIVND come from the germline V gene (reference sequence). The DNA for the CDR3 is TGTGCCAGTAAGGGGCAGGGCACAGATACGCAGTATTTT. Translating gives CASKGQGTDTQYF.